Below are 3 T cell receptor beta chains sequenced from a single sample in a study of cytomegalovirus exposure and HLA in healthy donors. PCR employed 60 Vbeta and 13 Jbeta primers. The table came from immunoSEQ multiplex PCR; TCRdb's copy has only in-frame clones and leaves some out. Of roughly 290,000 clones detected, roughly 80% appear once; the ten largest clones hold about 0.28%. The sequencing sample was made of PBMCs. The receptors derive from a girl aged 2 to 10 in good health and CMV-seronegative.

This clone was seen only once. The rearrangement links TRBV28 to TRBJ2-3, with 8 bases identical to TRBD2. CDR1 MDHEN and CDR2 SYDVKM come from the germline V gene. This CDR3 region has 16 residues. V lost 2 bases and J lost 2; bases outside the gene matches: 6. DNA for the CDR3: TGTGCCAGCAGTTTAGGGGCTAGCGGGTACACAGATACGCAGTATTTT. Amino acids: CASSLGASGYTDTQYF.

The CDR3 sequence: CASSEWVGRDYGYTF. The CDR3 DNA follows: TGTGCCAGCAGTGAATGGGTAGGGAGGGACTATGGCTACACCTTC. The rearrangement uses TRBV25-1 and TRBJ1-2; D call uncertain. The V and J ends lost 1 base and 3 bases respectively, with 12 bases between them. CDR3 length equals 15 residues. The germline gives CDR1 MGHDK, CDR2 SYGVNS.

This clone occurred once. The chain combines TRBV2 with TRBJ1-4; TRBD1 is a possible D gene (5 bases). Germline assignment: CDR1 SNHLY and CDR2 FYNNEI. CDR3 length: 15 residues. V lost 6 bases, J lost 0 bases, and 11 bases lay in between. CDR3 nucleotides: TGTGCCAGCAGGGGTCAGGGCGCAACTAATGAAAAACTGTTTTTT. It translates to CASRGQGATNEKLFF.